Following are 29 T cell receptor beta chains from one sample sequenced in a study of T cells in Graves' hyperthyroidism and ophthalmopathy. What was amplified from RNA transcripts were TCR beta CDR3 regions. Carried out on the TCR CDR3, a first-round RT-PCR used the HTBI primer set. TCRdb recomputed calls from the multiplex PCR reads with MiXCR, one row per CDR3 protein. The sample consists of around 300,000 distinct CDR3 sequences, 12% to 15% of them appearing once. Sequencing was performed on blood. These receptor sequences come from a woman between 35 and 50 years old with Graves' hyperthyroidism.

This clonotype was recorded many times. The V call is TRBV7-6, the J call TRBJ2-5; D is unresolved. Germline assignment: CDR1 SGHVS and CDR2 FNYEAQ. Trimming cost V 2 bases and J 1 base, with 8 bases left between them. This CDR3 is 14 amino acids long. The CDR3 protein is CASSLSGTQETQYF. The CDR3 region has the DNA TGTGCCAGCAGCTTATCAGGCACCCAAGAGACCCAGTACTTC. Complete variable domain (other parts from reference TRBV7-6 and TRBJ2-5): GAGVSQSPRYKVTKRGQDVALRCDPISGHVSLYWYRQALGQGPEFLTYFNYEAQQDKSGLPNDRFSAERPEGSISTLTIQRTEQRDSAMYRCASSLSGTQETQYFGPGTRLLVL.

This clonotype was detected ten times or more. The chain links TRBV3-1 to TRBJ1-6; 8 bases are a match to TRBD1. The germline gives CDR1 LGHDT, CDR2 YNNKEL (reference sequence). Trimming cost V 4 bases and J 8 bases; bases outside gene matches: 4. CDR3 length: 14 residues. The CDR3 DNA is TGTGCCAGCAGCCGAGGACAGGGCCATTCACCCCTCCACTTT. It yields the protein CASSRGQGHSPLHF.

At least ten counts were recorded for this clonotype. The rearrangement links TRBV6-1 to TRBJ1-2; D unresolved. The CDR3 spans 18 residues. Deletions cut 6 bases from V and 2 bases from J, with 25 bases between. Germline values: CDR1 MNHNS, CDR2 SASEGT. The CDR3 is CASRSLEGVEPFNYGYTF. The CDR3 DNA is TGTGCCAGCAGGAGCTTAGAGGGAGTGGAGCCCTTCAACTATGGCTACACCTTC.

This clonotype has at least ten counts. The rearrangement joins TRBV29-1 to TRBJ2-2; TRBD2 matches 11 bases. Germline assignment: CDR1 SQVTM and CDR2 ANQGSEA. The CDR3 is made up of 13 amino acids. Unmatched junction bases numbered 1, after V lost 5 bases and J lost 5 bases. The CDR3 DNA reads as TGCAGCGTTACTAGCGGGAGTACCGGGGAGCTGTTTTTT. Translated, it gives CSVTSGSTGELFF.

This clonotype was seen a handful of times. The V gene is TRBV5-4, the J gene TRBJ2-7; the D gene is possibly TRBD1 (6 bases). The CDR3 is 15 residues long. Germline-derived CDR1 and CDR2 are SGHNT and YYREEE (reference sequence). Trimming removed 2 bases from V and 3 bases from J, with 15 bases in between. The CDR3 region has the DNA TGTGCCAGCAGCTTAGCACAGGGTGGGAGCTACGAGCAGTACTTC. Its translation: CASSLAQGGSYEQYF.

This clonotype has at least ten counts. The chain couples TRBV12-3 or TRBV12-4 to TRBJ1-1, with 9 positions matching TRBD1. CDR3 length equals 12 residues. V trimming: 3 bases; J trimming: 11 bases; junction bases outside the gene matches: 4. CDR3 sequence (DNA): TGTGCCAGCAGTTTCGGACAGGGGCGGGCTTTCTTT. Protein product: CASSFGQGRAFF.

This clonotype was detected ten times or more. The rearrangement joins TRBV28 to TRBJ2-2, with unresolved D. Deletions cut 3 bases from V and 9 bases from J, with 5 bases between. The CDR3 extends over 11 amino acids. Germline V lookup: CDR1 MDHEN, CDR2 SYDVKM. The CDR3: CASSFSWELFF. The CDR3 bases are TGTGCCAGCAGTTTCAGTTGGGAGCTGTTTTTT.

V usage is TRBV15 and J usage is TRBJ2-6, with TRBD2 as a possible D gene (6 bases). Germline V gives CDR1 LNHNV, CDR2 YYDKDF (reference sequence). V gave up 1 base and J gave up 3 bases, with 16 bases separating them. The CDR3 is made up of 18 amino acids. As DNA, the CDR3 is TGTGCCACCAGCAGAGGACTAGAAAGCGATTATGGGGCCAACGTCCTGACTTTC. As protein: CATSRGLESDYGANVLTF.

This clonotype has a count of ten or more. The V gene is TRBV19, the J gene TRBJ2-5; 10 nucleotides line up with TRBD2. This CDR3 contains 15 residues. V lost 3 bases and J lost 3; bases outside the gene matches: 4. Germline V gene sequence: CDR1 LNHDA, CDR2 SQIVND (reference sequence). CDR3 DNA: TGTGCCAGTAGTATTGGAGGGACTAGCGAAGAGACCCAGTACTTC. Protein product: CASSIGGTSEETQYF.

This clonotype was seen at least ten times. The chain joins TRBV10-3 to TRBJ1-1, with D uncertain. The germline V gene encodes CDR1 ENHRY and CDR2 SYGVKD. V was cut by 5 bases and J by 1 base, with 5 bases left in between. This CDR3 contains 12 residues. Written as DNA, the CDR3 is TGTGCCATCAGTCGGGGGAACACTGAAGCTTTCTTT. Protein sequence: CAISRGNTEAFF.

This clonotype was recorded at least ten times. The chain is built from TRBV20-1 and TRBJ1-1; a possible D gene is TRBD1 (5 bases). The CDR3 has 13 amino acids. Germline assignment: CDR1 DFQATT and CDR2 SNEGSKA (reference sequence). The CDR3 bases are TGCGGGGGGAAGGTGACTGAGTACACTGAAGCTTTCTTT. This codes for CGGKVTEYTEAFF.

The table lists this clonotype with many counts. CDR3 protein: CATRTRTYEQYF. The CDR3 DNA is TGTGCCACAAGGACCCGAACCTACGAGCAGTACTTC. This rearrangement joins TRBV24-1 to TRBJ2-7, with D unclear. This CDR3 contains 12 residues. Between the trimmed V and J ends, which lost 10 bases and 2 bases, there was a span of 11 bases. Germline loops: CDR1 KGHDR, CDR2 SFDVKD.

This clonotype occurred many times. The chain links TRBV28 to TRBJ2-3, with D maybe TRBD2 (5 bases). CDR1 and CDR2 (germline): MDHEN, SYDVKM. The CDR3 has 11 residues. V was shortened by 4 bases and J by 8 bases, with 7 bases between the two germline ends. The CDR3 region has the DNA TGTGCCAGCAGTTCCGGGGTTACGCAGTATTTT. Amino acids: CASSSGVTQYF.

The chain combines TRBV7-9 with TRBJ2-3; weak D call: TRBD1 (5 bases). The V gene lost 3 bases and the J gene lost 3 bases, with 13 bases spanning the gap. Germline CDR1 and CDR2: SEHNR and FQNEAQ (reference sequence). The CDR3 covers 15 residues. This CDR3 is CASSLGLKGTDTQYF. The CDR3 DNA reads as TGTGCCAGCAGCTTGGGCTTGAAGGGGACAGATACGCAGTATTTT. Drawing the rest from reference TRBV7-9 and TRBJ2-3, the complete variable domain is DTGVSQNPRHKITKRGQNVTFRCDPISEHNRLYWYRQTLGQGPEFLTYFQNEAQLEKSRLLSDRFSAERPKGSFSTLEIQRTEQGDSAMYLCASSLGLKGTDTQYFGPGTRLTVL.

This clonotype was seen many times. The chain uses TRBV2 and TRBJ2-7; no definite D call. The CDR3 contains 14 residues. V was clipped by 7 bases and J by 6 bases, with 19 bases between them. The germline CDR1 and CDR2 sequences are SNHLY and FYNNEI. The DNA for the CDR3 is TGTGCCAGCATCGAGCAAGTAGAAGTGAGCGAGCAGTACTTC. Protein sequence: CASIEQVEVSEQYF.

The genes are TRBV15 and TRBJ1-5; no clear D. Germline CDR1 is LNHNV and CDR2 is YYDKDF (reference sequence). This CDR3 is 12 amino acids long. The ends were cut back, 2 bases at V and 6 bases at J, with 5 bases in the middle. The CDR3 coding sequence is TGTGCCACCAGCAGAATGGGTCAGCCCCAGCATTTT. Translating gives CATSRMGQPQHF. The whole variable domain, remainder taken from reference TRBV15 and TRBJ1-5, is DAMVIQNPRYQVTQFGKPVTLSCSQTLNHNVMYWYQQKSSQAPKLLFHYYDKDFNNEADTPDNFQSRRPNTSFCFLDIRSPGLGDTAMYLCATSRMGQPQHFGDGTRLSIL.

This clonotype occurred many times. The chain employs TRBV28 and TRBJ1-1; D might be TRBD1 (6 bases). The germline CDR1 and CDR2 sequences are MDHEN and SYDVKM. V was clipped by 6 bases and J by 12 bases, with 26 bases between them. The CDR3 has 15 residues. This chain's CDR3 is CASSPHARGQISTFF. In DNA, the CDR3 is TGTGCCAGCAGCCCCCATGCTCGGGGACAAATCTCCACTTTCTTT.

The rearrangement links TRBV13 to TRBJ1-4; D call uncertain. CDR1 is PRHDT and CDR2 is FYEKMQ in the germline V gene (reference sequence). V lost 0 bases, J lost 3 bases, and 8 bases lay in between. CDR3 size: 15 residues. The CDR3 is CASSLGRMANEKLFF. As DNA, the CDR3 is TGTGCCAGCAGCTTAGGACGTATGGCTAATGAAAAACTGTTTTTT.

This clonotype was recorded many times. The gene calls are TRBV28 and TRBJ2-5; 8 bases align to TRBD2. The trim removed 5 bases at V and 5 bases at J, leaving 10 bases unmatched. In germline, CDR1 is MDHEN, CDR2 SYDVKM. The CDR3 totals 15 residues. The CDR3 region is CASSPLVASGETQYF. The CDR3 DNA sequence: TGTGCCAGCAGTCCCCTCGTGGCTAGCGGGGAGACCCAGTACTTC.

This clonotype has at least ten counts. The chain has TRBV20-1 and TRBJ1-1, with no clear D. Between the trimmed V and J ends, which lost 5 bases and 4 bases, there was a span of 20 bases. There are 15 residues in the CDR3. Germline-derived CDR1 and CDR2 are DFQATT and SNEGSKA (reference sequence). CDR3 nucleotides: TGCAGTGCTCCACTCGGCGGCACGCCGCTCACTGAAGCTTTCTTT. Translated, it gives CSAPLGGTPLTEAFF.

This clonotype was detected ten times or more. This chain joins TRBV7-8 and TRBJ1-3; D call uncertain. V lost 4 bases and J 0 bases, leaving 13 bases between the germline ends. The CDR3 runs 16 residues. In germline, CDR1 is SGHVS, CDR2 FQNEAQ. The CDR3, as DNA: TGTGCCAGCAGCTGGCCAGGTCATAACTCTGGAAACACCATATATTTT. Its translation is CASSWPGHNSGNTIYF.

The table lists this clonotype with many counts. This chain uses TRBV27 with TRBJ1-1; TRBD1 aligns across 9 bases. Trimming at V came to 7 bases and at J to 5 bases, leaving 11 bases not matched to a gene. CDR1 MNHEY and CDR2 SMNVEV come from the germline V gene (reference sequence). CDR3 size: 15 residues. DNA for the CDR3: TGTGCCAGCACCAACAGGGACAGGGCTTTTACTGAAGCTTTCTTT. Translation: CASTNRDRAFTEAFF.

J is TRBJ1-2 and V is TRBV5-6; a possible D gene is TRBD1 (6 bases). V was trimmed by 4 bases and J by 2 bases, leaving 9 bases between them. Per germline, CDR1 SGHDT and CDR2 YYEEEE. The length of the CDR3 is 13 residues. As DNA, the CDR3 is TGTGCCAGCAGCGCCACAGGGAACTATGGCTACACCTTC. Its translation is CASSATGNYGYTF.

This clonotype occurred many times. The chain combines TRBV5-1 with TRBJ2-3, with TRBD2 as a possible D gene (5 bases). Looked up from germline, CDR1 is SGHRS and CDR2 is YFSETQ. CDR3 length equals 14 residues. Trimming left V 4 bases short and J 0 bases short, with 9 bases between. CDR3 residues: CASSREGSTDTQYF. CDR3 sequence (DNA): TGCGCCAGCAGCAGAGAGGGAAGCACAGATACGCAGTATTTT.

Notes on this clonotype: This clone may be a read error of a much larger clone one base away. The chain employs TRBV2 and TRBJ2-4; tentatively, D is TRBD1 (5 bases). The DNA matches TRBJ2-1 better at its end, which makes the J call doubtful. This CDR3 comprises 12 residues. The germline gives CDR1 SNHLY, CDR2 FYNNEI. Here the CDR3 reads CASTTAGNIQFF. The CDR3 DNA follows: TGTGCCAGCACTACGGCAGGGAACATTCAGTTCTTC.

This clonotype was observed a few times. The rearrangement links TRBV20-1 to TRBJ2-1; TRBD2 matches at 7 bases. The ends lost 1 base at V and 3 bases at J; junction bases unmatched: 3. Per germline, CDR1 DFQATT and CDR2 SNEGSKA (reference sequence). This CDR3 is 14 amino acids long. The CDR3 here is CSARAGRIYNEQFF. The CDR3 nucleotides read TGCAGTGCTAGAGCCGGGAGGATCTACAATGAGCAGTTCTTC.

This clonotype was observed many times. The chain uses TRBV24-1 and TRBJ2-7; D remains unclear. The CDR3 has 10 amino acids. V was trimmed by 5 bases and J by 5 bases, leaving 3 bases between them. Germline V lookup: CDR1 KGHDR, CDR2 SFDVKD. Written as DNA, the CDR3 is TGTGCCACCAGTGCCCACGAGCAGTACTTC. Residues: CATSAHEQYF.

As regards this clonotype: Sequence at one end of the junction differs from germline and may be a read error. The genes are TRBV20-1 and TRBJ2-2, with 7 bases matching TRBD2. CDR3 length: 16 residues. Per germline, CDR1 DFQATT and CDR2 SNEGSKA (reference sequence). CDR3 DNA sequence: TGCAGTGCTAGACCATCTAGCGGACGGGACCCCGGGGAGCTGCTTTTT. Amino acids: CSARPSSGRDPGELLF.

With regard to this clonotype: This could be a read error, since a much larger clone is one nucleotide away. CDR3 loop: CSAASPNYGYSF. The CDR3 region has the DNA TGCAGTGCAGCCTCCCCCAACTATGGCTACTCCTTC. This chain connects TRBV20-1 to TRBJ1-2; D unresolved. The CDR3 contains 12 residues. From germline, CDR1 is DFQATT and CDR2 SNEGSKA (reference sequence).